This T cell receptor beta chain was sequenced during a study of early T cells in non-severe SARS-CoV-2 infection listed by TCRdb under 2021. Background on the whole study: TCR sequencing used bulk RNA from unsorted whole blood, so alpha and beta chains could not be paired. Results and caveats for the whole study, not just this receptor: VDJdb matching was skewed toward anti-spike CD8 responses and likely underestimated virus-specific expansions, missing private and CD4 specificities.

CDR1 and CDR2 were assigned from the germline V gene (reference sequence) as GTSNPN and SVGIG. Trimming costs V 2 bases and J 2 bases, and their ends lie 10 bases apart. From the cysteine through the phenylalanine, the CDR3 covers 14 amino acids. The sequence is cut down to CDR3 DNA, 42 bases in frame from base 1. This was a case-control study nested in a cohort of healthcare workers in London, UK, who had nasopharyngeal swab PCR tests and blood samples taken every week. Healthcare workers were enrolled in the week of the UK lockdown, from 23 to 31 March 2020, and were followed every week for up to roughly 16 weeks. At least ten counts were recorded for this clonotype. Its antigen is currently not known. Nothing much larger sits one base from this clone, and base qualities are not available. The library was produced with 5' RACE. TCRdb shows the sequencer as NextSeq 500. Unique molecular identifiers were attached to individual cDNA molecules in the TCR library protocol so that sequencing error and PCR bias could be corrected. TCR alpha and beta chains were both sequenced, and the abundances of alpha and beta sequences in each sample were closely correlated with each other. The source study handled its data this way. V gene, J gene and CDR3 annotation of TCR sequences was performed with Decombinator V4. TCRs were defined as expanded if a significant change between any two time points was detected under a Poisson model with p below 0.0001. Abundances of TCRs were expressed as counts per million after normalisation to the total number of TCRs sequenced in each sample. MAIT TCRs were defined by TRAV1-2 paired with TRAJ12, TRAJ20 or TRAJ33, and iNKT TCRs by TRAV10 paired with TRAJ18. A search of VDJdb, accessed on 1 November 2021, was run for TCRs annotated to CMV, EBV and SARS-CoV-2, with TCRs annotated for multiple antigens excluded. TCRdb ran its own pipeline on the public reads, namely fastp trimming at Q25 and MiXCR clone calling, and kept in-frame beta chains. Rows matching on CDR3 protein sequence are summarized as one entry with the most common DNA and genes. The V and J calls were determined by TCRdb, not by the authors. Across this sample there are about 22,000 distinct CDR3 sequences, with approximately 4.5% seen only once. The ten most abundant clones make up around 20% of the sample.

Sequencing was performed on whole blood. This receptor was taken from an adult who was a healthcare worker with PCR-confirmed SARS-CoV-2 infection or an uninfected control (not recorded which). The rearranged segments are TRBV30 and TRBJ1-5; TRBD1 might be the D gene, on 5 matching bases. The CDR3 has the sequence CAWSLDSGNQPQHF. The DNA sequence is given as TGTGCCTGGAGTCTCGACAGCGGCAATCAGCCCCAGCATTTT.